This T cell receptor beta chain was found in a study of blood T cell repertoires in COVID-19. Across the whole study: Samples of COVID-19 (acute and convalescent) were obtained from the United States, Italy and Spain.

How the authors handled the data: Amplification with reference gene primers provided the estimates of nucleated cell counts. Here immunoSEQ multiplex PCR was the method, and the copy in TCRdb shows in-frame clones only, minus some. V and J calls plus clone size are reproduced from that table; the DNA served to infer D and trimming. The data hold tens of thousands of clones, with 85% to 90% observed a single time. Trimming removed 4 bases from V and 2 bases from J; junction bases left unmatched: 4. The CDR3 spans 14 residues. Germline V gives CDR1 SGHAT, CDR2 FQNNGV. The sequenced sample was peripheral blood. The TCR comes from a man in his fifties or sixties in a cohort sampled during active COVID-19. This chain connects TRBV11-2 to TRBJ1-1, with 7 bases aligning to TRBD1. In DNA, the CDR3 is TGTGCCAGCAGCTCGTGGGACAGCAACACTGAAGCTTTCTTT. It specifies CASSSWDSNTEAFF.